This TCR beta chain was identified during a study of beta chain features in type 1 diabetes. Overall study findings and caveats: Moderate yet significant TCRB CDR3 shortening was seen in Type 1 diabetes patients in all four CD4+ subsets. In type 1 diabetes patients, VDJ junctions had fewer insertions; deletions at these junctions were more frequent.

Without exception, sorted populations had purity beyond 98%. The CDR3 runs 18 residues. V was cut by 2 bases and J by 7 bases, with 23 bases left in between. Germline CDR1 is SGHTA and CDR2 is FQGNSA. Expressed TCRB transcripts were sequenced because the entire RNA isolate underwent reverse transcription. This table comes from immunoSEQ multiplex PCR, and its TCRdb copy is limited to in-frame clones, with some not included. The repertoire holds about 120,000 clones, 15% to 20% seen once, with roughly 2.6% in the top ten. A word on this clone: Its antigen is currently unknown.

This TCR was recovered from a man between 18 and 29 years old with type 1 diabetes. The chain links TRBV7-2 to TRBJ2-2, with D possibly TRBD2 on 6 matching bases. The specimen was central memory CD4+ T cells from blood. The CDR3: CASSLSHIAGTRGGELFF. The CDR3 coding sequence is TGTGCCAGCAGCTTATCTCACATCGCGGGAACTCGTGGCGGGGAGCTGTTTTTT.